The clone carrying this T cell receptor beta chain was counted once. Its cognate antigen is unknown. In the PCR, 60 Vbeta and 13 Jbeta primers were used. Using immunoSEQ multiplex PCR, the repertoire was profiled, and TCRdb retains in-frame clones only, with some absent. The table shows about 90,000 clones, with around three fifths occurring only once. The data stem from a study of cytomegalovirus exposure and HLA in healthy donors. Per the germline V gene, CDR1 is SQVTM and CDR2 is ANQGSEA. The V and J ends lost 5 bases and 4 bases, in that order; junction bases with no gene match: 10. The CDR3 is 15 residues long. General study points: A later analysis linked a missense variant in DCLRE1C to the trimming of TCR beta V and J genes. Certain indistinguishable V segments, among them TRBV6-2 and TRBV6-3, were excluded.

The chain recombines TRBV29-1 with TRBJ2-2; 7 bases map to TRBD2. The TCR comes from a woman in her 50s in good health and CMV-seropositive. Sample: PBMCs. The CDR3 sequence is CSVSRAGDSTGELFF. DNA for the CDR3: TGCAGCGTTTCCAGGGCGGGGGATAGCACCGGGGAGCTGTTTTTT.